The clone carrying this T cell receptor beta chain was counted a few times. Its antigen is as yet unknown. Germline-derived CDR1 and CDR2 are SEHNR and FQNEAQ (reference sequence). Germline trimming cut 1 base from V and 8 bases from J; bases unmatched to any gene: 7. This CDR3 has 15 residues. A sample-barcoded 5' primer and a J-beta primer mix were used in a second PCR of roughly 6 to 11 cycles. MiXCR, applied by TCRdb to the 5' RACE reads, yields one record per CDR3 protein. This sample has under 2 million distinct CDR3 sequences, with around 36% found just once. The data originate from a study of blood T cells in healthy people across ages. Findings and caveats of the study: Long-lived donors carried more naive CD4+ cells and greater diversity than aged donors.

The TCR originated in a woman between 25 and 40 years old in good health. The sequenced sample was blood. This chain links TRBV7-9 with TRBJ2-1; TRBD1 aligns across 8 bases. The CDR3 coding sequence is TGTGCCAGCAGCTTAGGGGCAGGGGGCCGCTATGAGCAGTTCTTC. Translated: CASSLGAGGRYEQFF.